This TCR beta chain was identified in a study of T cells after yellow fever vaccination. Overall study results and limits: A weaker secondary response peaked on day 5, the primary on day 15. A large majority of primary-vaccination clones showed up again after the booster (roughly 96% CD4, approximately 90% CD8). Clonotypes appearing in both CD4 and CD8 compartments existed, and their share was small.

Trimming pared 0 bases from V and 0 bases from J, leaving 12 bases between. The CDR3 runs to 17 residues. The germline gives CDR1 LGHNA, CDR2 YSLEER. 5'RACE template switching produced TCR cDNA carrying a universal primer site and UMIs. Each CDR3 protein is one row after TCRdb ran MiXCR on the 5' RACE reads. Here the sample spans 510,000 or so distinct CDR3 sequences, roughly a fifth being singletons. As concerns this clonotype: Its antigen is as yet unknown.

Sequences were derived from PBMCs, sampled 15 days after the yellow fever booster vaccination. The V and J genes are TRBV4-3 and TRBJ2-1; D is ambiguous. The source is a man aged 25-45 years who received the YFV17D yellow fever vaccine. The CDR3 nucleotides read TGCGCCAGCAGCCAAGAAGCGCGTAAAAGCTCCTACAATGAGCAGTTCTTC. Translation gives CASSQEARKSSYNEQFF.